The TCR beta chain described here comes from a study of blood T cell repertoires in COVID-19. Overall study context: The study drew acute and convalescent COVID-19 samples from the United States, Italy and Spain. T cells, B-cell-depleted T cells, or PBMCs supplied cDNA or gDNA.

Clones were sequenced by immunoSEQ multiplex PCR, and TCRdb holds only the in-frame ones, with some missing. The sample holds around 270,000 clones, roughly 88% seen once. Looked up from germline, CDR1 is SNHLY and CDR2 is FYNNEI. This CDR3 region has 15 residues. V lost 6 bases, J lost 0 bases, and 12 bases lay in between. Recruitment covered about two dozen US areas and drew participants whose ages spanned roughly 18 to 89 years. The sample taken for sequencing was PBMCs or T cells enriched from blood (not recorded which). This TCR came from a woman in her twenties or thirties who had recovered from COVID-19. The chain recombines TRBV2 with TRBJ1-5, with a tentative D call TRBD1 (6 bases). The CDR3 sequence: CASSPDRYSNQPQHF. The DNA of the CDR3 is TGTGCCAGCAGCCCGGACAGATATAGCAATCAGCCCCAGCATTTT.